This entry lists 9 T cell receptor beta chains sequenced from one sample in a study of shared clonotypes between healthy human individuals (dated by TCRdb to 2018 to 2021). Library generation was performed with the immunoSEQ multiplex PCR assay. Sourced from immuneACCESS, this table was stored by TCRdb with only in-frame sequences that have V and J called. A share of the clones is absent; for the studies checked, an unresolved V gene accounts for under half, and the remainder has no known explanation. This sample gives 550,000 to 700,000 clones in total; 73% of them show up just once. Of the sample, about 1.8% is held by the ten largest clones. The specimen was memory CD4+ T cells sorted from blood. The sample's cell subset or site label, decoded: CD45RA-negative fraction. All receptors derive from a woman aged 25 to 39 in good health.

This chain joins TRBV18 and TRBJ2-3, with 7 positions matching TRBD1. CDR1 and CDR2 (germline): KGHSH, LQKENI. CDR3 length equals 14 residues. V was clipped by 3 bases and J by 6 bases; unmatched bases: 6. The CDR3 sequence is CASSPVTGSDTQYF. CDR3 DNA: TGTGCCAGCTCACCCGTGACAGGGAGTGATACGCAGTATTTT. The full variable domain, completed using reference TRBV18 and TRBJ2-3, is NAGVMQNPRHLVRRRGQEARLRCSPMKGHSHVYWYRQLPEEGLKFMVYLQKENIIDESGMPKERFSAEFPKEGPSILRIQQVVRGDSAAYFCASSPVTGSDTQYFGPGTRLTVL.

This clone was seen more than once but under ten times. The CDR3 protein is CATGAPDSPWEKLFF. CDR3 bases: TGTGCCACCGGAGCCCCCGACAGCCCGTGGGAAAAACTGTTTTTT. The V gene is TRBV6-5, the J gene TRBJ1-4; D perhaps matches TRBD1 (5 bases). Germline V gene data show CDR1 as MNHEY and CDR2 as SVGAGI. CDR3 size: 15 residues. The V gene lost 10 bases and the J gene lost 8 bases, with 23 bases spanning the gap.

Note on this clone: Other DNA sequences in this specimen translate into the identical CDR3. The CDR3 here is CASSLDGTYEQYF. Written as DNA, the CDR3 is TGTGCCAGCAGTCTGGACGGAACCTACGAGCAGTACTTC. The chain uses TRBV28 and TRBJ2-7; no definite D call. V shed 5 bases and J shed 2 bases, with 10 bases lying between them. The CDR3 consists of 13 residues. CDR1 is MDHEN and CDR2 is SYDVKM in the germline V gene.

Only one count was recorded for this clone. The chain is built from TRBV5-1 and TRBJ2-7, with D possibly TRBD1 on 6 matching bases. The CDR3 is 15 residues long. V lost 4 bases and J lost 5, with 19 bases in between. Per the germline V gene, CDR1 is SGHRS and CDR2 is YFSETQ. CDR3 loop: CASSRTGSPGDEQYF. CDR3 DNA: TGCGCCAGCAGCCGTACAGGGTCCCCCGGGGACGAGCAGTACTTC.

The rearrangement links TRBV2 to TRBJ2-1, with D perhaps being TRBD1 or TRBD2 (5 bases each). CDR1 SNHLY and CDR2 FYNNEI come from the germline V gene. With 6 bases removed from V and 15 bases from J, the gap between germline ends came to 12 bases. This CDR3 is built from 10 residues. The CDR3 is CASRAPGGFF. The DNA for the CDR3 is TGTGCCAGCAGAGCTCCTGGGGGGTTCTTC.

The chain couples TRBV14 to TRBJ2-5; the D is unclear. CDR3 length: 11 amino acids. Germline CDR1 is SGHDN and CDR2 is FVKESK. V was trimmed by 0 bases and J by 4 bases, leaving 0 bases between them. The CDR3 here is CASSQEETQYF. CDR3 DNA sequence: TGTGCCAGCAGCCAAGAAGAGACCCAGTACTTC.

This clone was recorded only once. One junction end does not reproduce the germline sequence, and a read error may be involved. The chain uses TRBV2 and TRBJ2-5; TRBD2 is a possible D gene (5 bases). Germline CDR1 and CDR2: SNHLY and FYNNEI. CDR3 length: 13 amino acids. The CDR3 DNA is TGTGCCAGCAGTGATTCTACCGGGAAGAGGGTACACTTC. This translates into CASSDSTGKRVHF.

The count of this clone is one. This chain links TRBV5-1 with TRBJ2-3; the match to TRBD2 covers 10 bases. The CDR3 covers 15 residues. Germline assignment: CDR1 SGHRS and CDR2 YFSETQ. V lost 4 bases to trimming and J lost 4 bases; unmatched junction nucleotides: 6. The CDR3 nucleotides are TGCGCCAGCAGCCCCGGGACTAGCGTAGCAGATACGCAGTATTTT. It translates to CASSPGTSVADTQYF. Full variable domain (missing parts from reference TRBV5-1 and TRBJ2-3): KAGVTQTPRYLIKTRGQQVTLSCSPISGHRSVSWYQQTPGQGLQFLFEYFSETQRNKGNFPGRFSGRQFSNSRSEMNVSTLELGDSALYLCASSPGTSVADTQYFGPGTRLTVL.

The rearrangement joins TRBV7-2 to TRBJ2-1; no clear D gene. V gave up 5 bases and J gave up 2 bases, with 19 bases separating them. The CDR3 totals 17 residues. Germline CDR1 and CDR2: SGHTA and FQGNSA. Written as DNA, the CDR3 is TGTGCCAGCAGCCCAAACATTAGATGGCGGACCTACAATGAGCAGTTCTTC. This sequence encodes CASSPNIRWRTYNEQFF.